Sequencing of this TCR beta chain was carried out in a study of vaccination and CD4 T cells after COVID-19. On the study more broadly: Sampling after COVID took place at a median of about 98 days (range 35 to 161) following diagnosis.

Treatment of the sample: roughly 10-day PBMC culture with coronavirus spike peptide pools or control peptides (ViraFEST assay). The junction had 6 bases not matched to a gene; V was cut back by 4 bases and J by 1 base. The CDR3 totals 16 residues. Cultured CD4+ T cell DNA was sequenced using the Oncomine TCR Beta short-read assay. One entry per CDR3 protein results from TCRdb running MiXCR on the PCR reads. The table includes about 10,000 distinct CDR3 sequences, 26% detected once. About this clonotype: Its antigen is still unknown.

Sequenced material: CD4+ T cells from blood, cultured in vitro, taken before SARS-CoV-2 vaccination. The clonotype originates from a human donor who received a COVID-19 vaccine. V usage is TRBV12-3 or TRBV12-4 and J usage is TRBJ2-5; 10 positions agree with TRBD1. The CDR3 DNA is TGTGCCAGCAGTTCAGCCGGGACAGGGGCCCAAGAGACCCAGTACTTC. Its protein is CASSSAGTGAQETQYF.